This T cell receptor (beta chain) was found in a study of hypomethylating agent response in myelodysplastic syndrome. Whole-study context: Hypomethylating treatment was azacitidine in about 75% of the 11, decitabine in 3 of 11.

Two replicates of around 200 ng each gave 400 ng DNA per sample, survey resolution. Some clones are missing from TCRdb's copy, which holds only in-frame ones; the method was immunoSEQ multiplex PCR. The repertoire holds about 1,600 clones, 83% seen once, with around a fifth in the top ten. The study's findings and limits: Richness, rarefaction diversity and clonality did not change significantly after hypomethylating treatment. Analysis covered a small cohort of just around 10 patients.

Points on this clone: Its matching antigen is unknown.

The specimen was bone marrow, collected before or after starting hypomethylating agent treatment for myelodysplastic syndrome (not recorded which). The TCR sequence derives from a human donor with myelodysplastic syndrome.

CDR3 sequence (DNA): TGTGCCAGCAGCCGGGACGGCGGGGAGCTGTTTTTT. It codes for CASSRDGGELFF. V usage is TRBV7-9 and J usage is TRBJ2-2; D is perhaps TRBD1 or TRBD2 (5 bases each). There are 12 residues in the CDR3. Germline-derived CDR1 and CDR2 are SEHNR and FQNEAQ (reference sequence). Trimming removed 5 bases at V and 7 bases at J, with 8 bases between.